The 18 T cell receptor beta chains listed next were all sequenced from one sample in a study of T cell responses to AZD1222 COVID-19 vaccine. Measured with immunoSEQ multiplex PCR; TCRdb has only the in-frame clones, and not every one. The table records approximately 100,000 clones, about 93% of them present only once. This specimen consisted of peripheral blood, obtained on day 0 of AZD1222 vaccination. The receptors originated from an adult in good health.

The chain has TRBV9 and TRBJ2-1, with 11 bases fitting TRBD2. Germline-derived CDR1 and CDR2 are SGDLS and YYNGEE. This CDR3 region has 19 residues. V was clipped by 4 bases and J by 0 bases; unmatched bases: 12. This CDR3 reads CASSPKASGGPSSYNEQFF. The CDR3 DNA sequence: TGTGCCAGCAGCCCAAAGGCTAGCGGGGGGCCGAGCTCCTACAATGAGCAGTTCTTC.

The rearrangement joins TRBV30 to TRBJ2-7; 7 positions match TRBD1. V was clipped by 4 bases and J by 4 bases; unmatched bases: 1. The CDR3 sequence is 11 residues long. Germline V gene sequence: CDR1 GTSNPN, CDR2 SVGIG (reference sequence). CDR3 amino acids: CAWNRGYEQYF. The CDR3 nucleotides read TGTGCCTGGAACAGGGGTTACGAGCAGTACTTC.

The genes are TRBV19 and TRBJ1-6; TRBD1 might be the D (6 bases). V shed 7 bases and J shed 9 bases, with 22 bases lying between them. Germline V gives CDR1 LNHDA, CDR2 SQIVND (reference sequence). The CDR3 runs to 16 residues. The CDR3 sequence: CASTSNAGRGVSPLHF. CDR3 coding DNA: TGTGCCAGTACCTCCAACGCCGGCAGGGGCGTTTCACCCCTCCACTTT.

The V and J genes are TRBV28 and TRBJ2-7; tentatively, D is TRBD2 (5 bases). The germline V gene has CDR1 MDHEN and CDR2 SYDVKM. There are 13 residues in the CDR3. Trimming removed 8 bases from V and 2 bases from J, with 13 bases in between. The CDR3 DNA is TGTGCCAGCGTTTCTCCGGGGACCTACGAGCAGTACTTC. This translates into CASVSPGTYEQYF.

The chain uses TRBV18 and TRBJ1-2; 9 nucleotides agree with TRBD1. After removal of 3 bases from V and 10 bases from J, the junction contained 9 bases not matched to a gene. The CDR3 loop spans 14 amino acids. CDR1 and CDR2 from the germline V gene are KGHSH and LQKENI. The CDR3 coding sequence is TGTGCCAGCTCACCCGTAGCGGGACAGGGCGACTACACCTTC. Protein sequence: CASSPVAGQGDYTF.

Only one count was recorded for this clone. The chain carries TRBV12-5 and TRBJ2-7; D gene ambiguous. The CDR3 runs 14 residues. Germline V gives CDR1 LGHNT, CDR2 FRNRAP. Trimming stripped 4 bases from V and 5 bases from J, with 15 bases between. The CDR3 sequence is CASGYPGQKDEQYF. The CDR3 DNA sequence: TGTGCTAGTGGTTACCCGGGTCAAAAGGACGAGCAGTACTTC. The variable domain in full, completed from reference TRBV12-5 and TRBJ2-7, reads DARVTQTPRHKVTEMGQEVTMRCQPILGHNTVFWYRQTMMQGLELLAYFRNRAPLDDSGMPKDRFSAEMPDATLATLKIQPSEPRDSAVYFCASGYPGQKDEQYFGPGTRLTVT.

In nucleotides, the CDR3 is TGTGCCAGCAGTCCCGTAGGGCAGCCCCAGCATTTT. Translated, it gives CASSPVGQPQHF. V usage is TRBV28 and J usage is TRBJ1-5; D remains unclear. The CDR3 spans 12 residues. The V and J ends lost 5 bases and 7 bases respectively, with 9 bases between them. The V gene's germline CDR1 is MDHEN and CDR2 SYDVKM.

The chain uses TRBV19 and TRBJ1-1, with 10 bases identical to TRBD1. From germline, CDR1 is LNHDA and CDR2 SQIVND (reference sequence). The CDR3 has 13 residues. J gave up 4 bases and V 8 bases, and 4 bases lay outside the gene matches. The CDR3 is CASRDRGITEAFF. CDR3 sequence (DNA): TGTGCCAGTCGGGACAGGGGCATCACTGAAGCTTTCTTT.

The V call is TRBV4-2, the J call TRBJ1-1; D is possibly TRBD1 (5 bases). The germline V gene encodes CDR1 LGHNA and CDR2 YNFKEQ. The CDR3 is made up of 15 amino acids. The germline V and J ends were trimmed by 0 bases and 0 bases, with 8 bases remaining between them. The CDR3 reads CASSQEAGMNTEAFF. DNA of the CDR3: TGTGCCAGCAGCCAAGAAGCAGGGATGAACACTGAAGCTTTCTTT.

The genes are TRBV10-1 and TRBJ1-2; maybe TRBD1 (5 bases). V was clipped by 0 bases and J by 7 bases, with 15 bases between them. Germline V lookup: CDR1 WNHNN, CDR2 SYGVQD (reference sequence). This CDR3 contains 15 residues. CDR3 sequence reads: CASSESAWGGGGYTF. CDR3 sequence (DNA): TGCGCCAGCAGTGAGTCCGCGTGGGGCGGCGGTGGCTACACCTTC.

This chain uses TRBV6-2 or TRBV6-3 with TRBJ2-5; D gene uncertain. The CDR3 extends over 11 amino acids. Germline lookup yields CDR1 MNHEY and CDR2 SVGEGT. The V end was cut by 2 bases, the J end by 5 bases, with 3 bases between. In nucleotides, the CDR3 is TGTGCCAGCAGTTACGTCGAGACCCAGTACTTC. Protein product: CASSYVETQYF.

V usage is TRBV28 and J usage is TRBJ2-4, with 8 nucleotides matching TRBD1. The V gene end was trimmed by 2 bases and the J gene end by 1 base; junction bases not matched to a gene: 7. The V gene's germline CDR1 is MDHEN and CDR2 SYDVKM. The CDR3 covers 17 residues. The DNA for the CDR3 is TGTGCCAGCAGTTTACCGCTGGGACAGGCGGCCAAAAACATTCAGTACTTC. This gives the protein CASSLPLGQAAKNIQYF.

This clone was seen only once. The chain recombines TRBV7-3 with TRBJ2-2; D is unresolved. Germline V gene sequence: CDR1 SGHTA, CDR2 FQGTGA. V lost 3 bases, J lost 0 bases, and 11 bases lay in between. This CDR3 spans 16 amino acids. The CDR3 DNA is TGTGCCAGCAGCTTGGCGAGTACGGCGAACACCGGGGAGCTGTTTTTT. Amino acids: CASSLASTANTGELFF.

The gene calls are TRBV27 and TRBJ2-2; 7 bases are a match to TRBD1. V shed 0 bases and J 7 bases; nucleotides not matched to a gene: 8. This CDR3 region has 16 residues. Germline-derived CDR1 and CDR2 are MNHEY and SMNVEV (reference sequence). CDR3 DNA: TGTGCCAGCAGTTTATCTGGGACAGTGAGGATCGGGGAGCTGTTTTTT. It translates to CASSLSGTVRIGELFF.

The chain has TRBV13 and TRBJ2-7; D gene unclear. V gave up 5 bases and J gave up 3 bases, with 8 bases separating them. CDR1 and CDR2 (germline): PRHDT, FYEKMQ (reference sequence). The CDR3 spans 12 residues. This chain's CDR3 is CASSGPNYEQYF. The DNA for the CDR3 is TGTGCCAGCAGCGGTCCTAACTACGAGCAGTACTTC.

This clone was observed a single time. CDR3 nucleotide sequence: TGTGCCAGCAGCCCCCGGGTGGAGGCCTACAATGAGCAGTTCTTC. Encoded protein: CASSPRVEAYNEQFF. This rearrangement joins TRBV7-4 to TRBJ2-1; tentative D call: TRBD2 (5 bases). V lost 5 bases and J 2 bases, leaving 13 bases between the germline ends. The CDR3 is made up of 15 amino acids. In germline, CDR1 is SGHVT, CDR2 SQSDAQ.

V usage is TRBV4-1 and J usage is TRBJ1-6, with D uncertain. V was shortened by 1 base and J by 5 bases, with 9 bases between the two germline ends. CDR1 and CDR2 from the germline V gene are MGHRA and YSYEKL. The CDR3 is 15 residues long. The CDR3 is CASSQGPGDNSPLHF. In DNA, the CDR3 is TGCGCCAGCAGCCAAGGACCAGGAGATAATTCACCCCTCCACTTT.

The chain links TRBV11-1 to TRBJ1-1; D remains ambiguous. Trimming shortened V by 8 bases and J by 0 bases, and 13 bases separated the two germline ends. This CDR3 region has 14 residues. The germline V gene has CDR1 SGHAT and CDR2 FQDESV (reference sequence). CDR3 protein: CASARGGLNTEAFF. DNA for the CDR3: TGTGCCAGCGCCCGAGGAGGTTTGAACACTGAAGCTTTCTTT.